These 17 T cell receptor beta chains were all obtained from the same sample, sequenced in a study of PD-L1 blockade in urothelial cancer. Time point reported: peripheral blood 6 weeks after treatment start. Clones were sequenced by immunoSEQ multiplex PCR, and TCRdb holds only the in-frame ones, with some missing. The sample consists of more than 60,000 clones, 88% of them appearing once. Specimen: PBMCs, collected around atezolizumab (anti-PD-L1) treatment. These receptors were obtained from a man aged 55 to 70 with urothelial cancer.

J is TRBJ2-7 and V is TRBV5-5, with 9 bases lining up with TRBD1. Germline V gives CDR1 SGHKS, CDR2 YYEKEE (reference sequence). V shed 3 bases, J shed 2 bases, and the junction held 6 bases outside the gene matches. CDR3 size: 15 residues. The DNA of the CDR3 is TGTGCCAGCAGCTCGGGACAGGGCACGGCCTACGAGCAGTACTTC. It specifies CASSSGQGTAYEQYF.

The CDR3 sequence: CASSQESSAGGTEAFF. Here the CDR3 DNA reads TGCGCCAGCAGCCAAGAGTCGAGTGCGGGTGGCACTGAAGCTTTCTTT. This chain joins TRBV4-1 and TRBJ1-1; D remains unclear. V lost 0 bases to trimming and J lost 4 bases, with 15 bases between them. This CDR3 spans 16 amino acids. Germline lookup yields CDR1 MGHRA and CDR2 YSYEKL.

The chain recombines TRBV19 with TRBJ2-7; TRBD2 matches at 11 bases. Per the germline V gene, CDR1 is LNHDA and CDR2 is SQIVND (reference sequence). This CDR3 has 17 amino acids. V was clipped by 5 bases and J by 3 bases; unmatched bases: 12. CDR3 in amino acids: CASSPQLRLAGLYEQYF. The CDR3 nucleotides read TGTGCCAGTAGTCCCCAGCTCAGACTAGCGGGACTCTACGAGCAGTACTTC. Combining the CDR3 with reference TRBV19 and TRBJ2-7 gives the whole variable domain DGGITQSPKYLFRKEGQNVTLSCEQNLNHDAMYWYRQDPGQGLRLIYYSQIVNDFQKGDIAEGYSVSREKKESFPLTVTSAQKNPTAFYLCASSPQLRLAGLYEQYFGPGTRLTVT.

This clone was seen a handful of times. The chain carries TRBV5-4 and TRBJ2-1, with TRBD2 identical over 9 bases. The germline gives CDR1 SGHNT, CDR2 YYREEE (reference sequence). The CDR3 extends over 15 amino acids. V lost 4 bases and J lost 9; bases outside the gene matches: 11. CDR3: CASSRGREGRGEQFF. The CDR3 bases are TGTGCCAGCAGCCGGGGGCGGGAGGGCCGGGGTGAGCAGTTCTTC.

V gene TRBV5-1 combines with J gene TRBJ2-1; the D gene is possibly TRBD1 (5 bases). Deletions cut 0 bases from V and 0 bases from J, with 7 bases between. CDR1 SGHRS and CDR2 YFSETQ come from the germline V gene. The CDR3 runs to 15 residues. CDR3 residues: CASSLARDSYNEQFF. As DNA, the CDR3 is TGCGCCAGCAGCTTGGCCAGGGACTCCTACAATGAGCAGTTCTTC.

The V call is TRBV18, the J call TRBJ2-3; D may be TRBD2 (6 bases). Trimming removed 2 bases at V and 4 bases at J, with 13 bases between. Germline V lookup: CDR1 KGHSH, CDR2 LQKENI. The CDR3 loop spans 15 amino acids. The CDR3 spells CASSPGSGVADTQYF. CDR3 coding DNA: TGTGCCAGCTCACCAGGATCGGGAGTGGCAGATACGCAGTATTTT.

The V and J genes are TRBV15 and TRBJ2-1; possibly TRBD1 for D (5 bases). The CDR3 is 13 amino acids. CDR1 is LNHNV and CDR2 is YYDKDF in the germline V gene (reference sequence). V shed 9 bases and J shed 4 bases, with 13 bases lying between them. The CDR3 protein is CATQVNSYNEQFF. In nucleotides, the CDR3 is TGTGCCACACAGGTAAACTCGTACAATGAGCAGTTCTTC.

This clone turned up a few times. The gene calls are TRBV6-6 and TRBJ1-5; 7 bases agree with TRBD1. V shed 2 bases, J shed 5 bases, and the junction held 3 bases outside the gene matches. Germline-derived CDR1 and CDR2 are MNHNY and SVGAGI (reference sequence). The CDR3 totals 14 residues. CDR3 protein: CASSYPRGHQPQHF. The CDR3 bases are TGTGCCAGCAGTTACCCGAGGGGGCATCAGCCCCAGCATTTT.

V and J are TRBV9 and TRBJ2-6, with D tentatively TRBD2 (6 bases). CDR1 is SGDLS, CDR2 YYNGEE, per germline. The CDR3 is 17 residues long. V was pared by 4 bases and J by 0 bases, with 14 bases between. The CDR3 reads CASSRLTSISGANVLTF. In nucleotides, the CDR3 is TGTGCCAGCAGCCGACTAACTAGCATCTCTGGGGCCAACGTCCTGACTTTC.

The sample holds one count of this clone. J is TRBJ2-7 and V is TRBV5-6; possibly TRBD1 for D (6 bases). CDR1 SGHDT and CDR2 YYEEEE come from the germline V gene. The CDR3 extends over 18 amino acids. Trimming stripped 5 bases from V and 2 bases from J, with 26 bases between. The CDR3 loop is CASSPQGLMGAPPYEQYF. In DNA, the CDR3 is TGTGCCAGCAGTCCACAGGGCCTGATGGGGGCCCCTCCCTACGAGCAGTACTTC.

The genes are TRBV7-9 and TRBJ1-1, with no clear D. CDR1 is SEHNR and CDR2 is FQNEAQ in the germline V gene (reference sequence). The CDR3 has 15 residues. V lost 0 bases and J 1 base, leaving 9 bases between the germline ends. The CDR3 nucleotides read TGTGCCAGCAGCTTAGCGCAGATTACGAACACTGAAGCTTTCTTT. Its protein is CASSLAQITNTEAFF.

The chain is built from TRBV27 and TRBJ2-7; D remains ambiguous. The CDR3 is made up of 13 amino acids. V dropped 4 bases and J dropped 2 bases, with 9 bases sitting between them. CDR1 and CDR2 from the germline V gene are MNHEY and SMNVEV (reference sequence). The CDR3 DNA follows: TGTGCCAGCAGTTGGGCGTTGGCCTACGAGCAGTACTTC. Translation: CASSWALAYEQYF.

The CDR3 nucleotides are TGTGCCACAATTAAATCCCCGCGGGAAACCGGGGAGCTGTTTTTT. Translating gives CATIKSPRETGELFF. The V call is TRBV15, the J call TRBJ2-2; a weak D match, TRBD2 (6 bases). The CDR3 consists of 15 residues. The germline CDR1 and CDR2 sequences are LNHNV and YYDKDF (reference sequence). With 9 bases removed from V and 5 bases from J, the gap between germline ends came to 19 bases.

V usage is TRBV5-5 and J usage is TRBJ1-1; TRBD1 matches 9 bases. Trimming at V came to 6 bases and at J to 8 bases, leaving 8 bases not matched to a gene. The CDR3 runs to 13 residues. Germline V gives CDR1 SGHKS, CDR2 YYEKEE (reference sequence). The CDR3: CASNYRTGVEAFF. DNA of the CDR3: TGTGCCAGCAACTATAGGACAGGGGTCGAAGCTTTCTTT.

As DNA, the CDR3 is TGTGCCAGCAGTTCGACAGGGTTCTCACCCCTCCACTTT. Translation: CASSSTGFSPLHF. The V and J genes are TRBV27 and TRBJ1-6; 7 bases fit TRBD1. The CDR3 covers 13 residues. Germline CDR1 is MNHEY and CDR2 is SMNVEV (reference sequence). The junction had 4 bases not matched to a gene; V was cut back by 4 bases and J by 10 bases.

The chain carries TRBV27 and TRBJ2-1, with D possibly being TRBD1 (6 bases). CDR3 length: 15 amino acids. Germline V gene lookup returns CDR1 MNHEY and CDR2 SMNVEV (reference sequence). Trimming took 5 bases from V and 7 from J, leaving 18 bases between them. CDR3 in DNA: TGTGCCAGCAGTCCCTACGACAGGAACGGGAATGAGCAGTTCTTC. This encodes CASSPYDRNGNEQFF.

This clone occurred once. The V call is TRBV6-5, the J call TRBJ2-4; 7 bases line up with TRBD2. CDR1 is MNHEY, CDR2 SVGAGI, per germline. V lost 6 bases and J lost 9; bases outside the gene matches: 14. CDR3 length equals 15 residues. CDR3 sequence (DNA): TGTGCCAGCAGCCTTACCCGGACGGGAGGAGGCATTCAGTACTTC. Its translation: CASSLTRTGGGIQYF.